This TCR beta chain was found in a study of blood T cell repertoires in COVID-19 (TCRdb year 2020). Study-wide context: Collaborator samples came from the United States, Italy and Spain and covered acute and convalescent phases of COVID-19. The prospective study material was composed of cDNA or gDNA derived from T cells, B-cell-depleted T cells, or PBMCs. The dataset comprised deeply sampled blood TCRbeta repertoires from subjects exposed to, actively infected with, or recovered from COVID-19. The repertoires were made available in a free public database intended to serve as a resource for research on the immune response to SARS-CoV-2. The samples were drawn from the first 160 participants of the ongoing ImmuneRACE study and from 950 to 1,500 subjects provided by 6 global collaborators. The sample metadata nearly always contained a de-identified subject ID, COVID-19 status, age in years and sex. HLA class I and class II types, where available, came from metadata supplied by the sample provider rather than from assay-based typing. Results and caveats for the whole study, not just this receptor: How much clinical and demographic metadata was included differed by source and by participant, and the metadata was provided uncurated.

One collaborating source in Seattle enrolled patients during active infection and followed them longitudinally through the course of disease. The collaborating institutions used their own protocols to collect whole blood in K2EDTA tubes. For TCRbeta analysis, collaborators shipped samples in one of three forms: frozen whole blood, isolated PBMCs, or DNA extracted from either of those sample types. TCRbeta CDR3 regions were amplified from genomic DNA by means of the immunoSEQ Assay, a bias-controlled multiplex PCR. Concerning the study's data processing: The number of nucleated cells in each sample was estimated by amplification of reference gene primers within the assay. To quantify the absolute abundance of each unique TCRbeta CDR3 rearrangement, sequence reads were collapsed and filtered. For each sample, productive Simpson clonality was calculated as the square root of Simpson's diversity index across productive rearrangements. Here the immuneACCESS table is served through TCRdb, limited to in-frame sequences with V and J called. Missing clones are a known gap in these copies; in checked studies unresolved V genes cover under half, and the rest lacks a known reason. V and J calls and clone size come straight from that table; D and trimming were deduced from the DNA. Present in this sample are some 120,000 clones, 90% of which were seen just once. 3.5% to 5.5% of the sample belongs to the ten largest clones.

Comment on this clone: Its antigen remains undetermined. No base qualities exist here, and no much larger clone lies one base off it.

From the cysteine through the phenylalanine, the CDR3 covers 15 amino acids. Only the CDR3 DNA stays, 45 bases, in frame from base 1. Trimming removed 4 bases from V and 12 bases from J; the gene matches leave 9 bases unexplained. The CDR1 and CDR2 encoded by the germline V gene (reference sequence) are LNHNV and YYDKDF. This clonotype was obtained from a man aged 60-69 years with COVID-19, enrolled during active disease. Sequencing was carried out using peripheral blood. The V and J genes are TRBV15 and TRBJ2-1, with 13 bases aligning to TRBD2. The CDR3: CATSTGLAGELVQFF. The sequenced DNA: TGTGCCACCAGCACTGGACTAGCGGGAGAACTTGTGCAGTTCTTC.